One and the same sample provided the 19 T cell receptor beta chains below, sequenced in a study of T cells in narcolepsy. Method: immunoSEQ multiplex PCR; TCRdb's copy keeps in-frame clones and lacks some. The repertoire includes approximately 25,000 clones, roughly two thirds of them detected once, and 9% to 15% sits in the top ten. The sequenced sample was memory (CD45RA-) CD4+ T cells from blood. These TCRs come from a human donor in good health.

The rearrangement links TRBV5-4 to TRBJ2-7, with D perhaps TRBD1 (5 bases). The CDR3 is 15 amino acids. V lost 1 base and J lost 0, with 11 bases in between. Germline V lookup: CDR1 SGHNT, CDR2 YYREEE (reference sequence). The CDR3 spells CASSLSQGSSYEQYF. The CDR3 DNA reads as TGTGCCAGCAGCTTGTCCCAGGGTTCCTCCTACGAGCAGTACTTC.

This clone was seen a handful of times. This sequence joins TRBV7-3 and TRBJ2-3, with 8 bases lining up with TRBD1. The CDR3 length is 14 residues. The germline V gene has CDR1 SGHTA and CDR2 FQGTGA. Trimming removed 5 bases from V and 3 bases from J; junction bases left unmatched: 4. The chain's CDR3 is CASSPDRGTDTQYF. The CDR3 DNA reads TGTGCCAGCAGCCCTGACAGGGGTACAGATACGCAGTATTTT.

V usage is TRBV27 and J usage is TRBJ1-2; D unresolved. Germline V lookup: CDR1 MNHEY, CDR2 SMNVEV (reference sequence). This CDR3 has 15 residues. V lost 6 bases and J lost 2, with 16 bases in between. The CDR3 here is CASRTPGRSNYGYTF. In DNA, the CDR3 is TGTGCCAGCAGGACTCCCGGGAGGTCGAACTATGGCTACACCTTC.

The chain couples TRBV19 to TRBJ2-7, with D perhaps given as TRBD1 or TRBD2 (5 bases each). Germline V gives CDR1 LNHDA, CDR2 SQIVND (reference sequence). The germline V and J ends were trimmed by 5 bases and 5 bases, with 13 bases remaining between them. This CDR3 is 13 amino acids long. This CDR3 is CASSATRDHEQYF. CDR3 nucleotides: TGTGCCAGTAGTGCCACACGGGACCACGAGCAGTACTTC.

This clone has only a few counts. This chain connects TRBV11-2 to TRBJ2-7; D uncertain. The V gene lost 0 bases and the J gene lost 1 base, with 10 bases spanning the gap. The length of the CDR3 is 15 residues. Germline CDR1 is SGHAT and CDR2 is FQNNGV. The CDR3 loop reads CASSLEPTGSYEQYF. The CDR3 coding sequence is TGTGCCAGCAGCTTAGAGCCGACTGGTTCCTACGAGCAGTACTTC.

This rearrangement joins TRBV30 to TRBJ2-5, with D hard to call. CDR1 is GTSNPN and CDR2 is SVGIG in the germline V gene (reference sequence). The CDR3 totals 14 residues. Trimming stripped 0 bases from V and 2 bases from J, with 10 bases between. The CDR3 spells CAWSVWSSQETQYF. DNA of the CDR3: TGTGCCTGGAGTGTATGGTCGAGTCAAGAGACCCAGTACTTC.

The chain links TRBV30 to TRBJ1-2; D may be TRBD1 (6 bases). Trimming left V 1 base short and J 6 bases short, with 18 bases between. Germline V CDR1 and CDR2: GTSNPN, SVGIG (reference sequence). The CDR3 sequence is 15 residues long. CDR3 sequence reads: CAWSEKMKGGHGYTF. The DNA for the CDR3 is TGTGCCTGGAGTGAAAAAATGAAGGGGGGACATGGCTACACCTTC.

J is TRBJ1-6 and V is TRBV30; 7 bases agree with TRBD1. The CDR3 loop spans 13 amino acids. The junction had 16 bases not matched to a gene; V was cut back by 6 bases and J by 17 bases. Looked up from germline, CDR1 is GTSNPN and CDR2 is SVGIG (reference sequence). For the CDR3, the DNA is TGTGCCTGTCGACAGGGCCCCGCTATCGATATCCACTTT. Its translation is CACRQGPAIDIHF.

The V call is TRBV30, the J call TRBJ1-1; D gene ambiguous. The CDR3 totals 11 residues. With 7 bases removed from V and 6 bases from J, the gap between germline ends came to 12 bases. CDR1 and CDR2 from the germline V gene are GTSNPN and SVGIG (reference sequence). The CDR3 DNA reads TGTGCCTTCCACCGGGCGGCTGAAGCTTTCTTT. Its protein is CAFHRAAEAFF.

This clone was counted only a few times. Written as DNA, the CDR3 is TGTGCCAGCTCACCGACAGTTAGGGAAAACACCATATATTTT. The encoded protein is CASSPTVRENTIYF. The V and J genes are TRBV18 and TRBJ1-3; D is possibly TRBD1 (5 bases). The V end was cut by 3 bases, the J end by 6 bases, with 12 bases between. Germline CDR1 and CDR2: KGHSH and LQKENI. The CDR3 is 14 amino acids.

The chain combines TRBV28 with TRBJ2-3, with D possibly matching TRBD2 (5 bases). There are 17 residues in the CDR3. The V end was cut by 1 base, the J end by 2 bases, with 16 bases between. The germline CDR1 and CDR2 sequences are MDHEN and SYDVKM. This CDR3 reads CASSLSGLFLITDTQYF. As DNA, the CDR3 is TGTGCCAGCAGTTTATCCGGACTCTTTCTGATCACAGATACGCAGTATTTT.

The J gene is TRBJ1-1, the V gene TRBV6-5; D is undetermined. Deletions cut 8 bases from V and 9 bases from J, with 13 bases between. This CDR3 region has 11 residues. The germline gives CDR1 MNHEY, CDR2 SVGAGI. CDR3 sequence (DNA): TGTGCCAGCGGGTCTCGGGATCAAGCTTTCTTT. Protein product: CASGSRDQAFF.

The V call is TRBV7-3, the J call TRBJ2-5; D gene unclear. The germline V and J ends were trimmed by 3 bases and 9 bases, with 14 bases remaining between them. Per the germline V gene, CDR1 is SGHTA and CDR2 is FQGTGA. This CDR3 has 13 amino acids. The CDR3 loop reads CASSFSRRESQYF. In DNA form, the CDR3 reads TGTGCCAGCAGCTTTAGTCGGAGAGAATCCCAGTACTTC.

This chain uses TRBV18 with TRBJ1-1; 9 bases match TRBD1. This CDR3 contains 16 residues. Germline trimming cut 4 bases from V and 2 bases from J; bases unmatched to any gene: 8. Germline V lookup: CDR1 KGHSH, CDR2 LQKENI. The CDR3 spells CASSQGQGGRNTEAFF. Here the CDR3 DNA reads TGTGCCAGCTCACAGGGACAGGGAGGACGAAACACTGAAGCTTTCTTT.

This clone was detected only a few times. The chain uses TRBV2 and TRBJ2-7; tentatively, D is TRBD2 (5 bases). The germline V gene encodes CDR1 SNHLY and CDR2 FYNNEI. V was shortened by 6 bases and J by 4 bases, with 13 bases between the two germline ends. The CDR3 length is 13 residues. CDR3: CASRATGVYEQYF. CDR3 in DNA: TGTGCCAGCAGGGCGACCGGGGTGTACGAGCAGTACTTC.

The V and J genes are TRBV7-8 and TRBJ1-1, with D unclear. Germline V lookup: CDR1 SGHVS, CDR2 FQNEAQ. The CDR3 totals 11 residues. V gave up 1 base and J gave up 6 bases, with 3 bases separating them. In DNA form, the CDR3 reads TGTGCCAGCAGCTTAGACTCTGAAGCTTTCTTT. It is translated as CASSLDSEAFF.

The chain couples TRBV28 to TRBJ1-5, with D uncertain. Trimming stripped 10 bases from V and 4 bases from J, with 14 bases between. The CDR3 is made up of 13 amino acids. CDR1 MDHEN and CDR2 SYDVKM come from the germline V gene. In nucleotides, the CDR3 is TGTGCCACCGGAAAGGACGGTAATCAGCCCCAGCATTTT. It codes for CATGKDGNQPQHF. Based on the CDR3 plus reference TRBV28 and TRBJ1-5, the full variable domain is DVKVTQSSRYLVKRTGEKVFLECVQDMDHENMFWYRQDPGLGLRLIYFSYDVKMKEKGDIPEGYSVSREKKERFSLILESASTNQTSMYLCATGKDGNQPQHFGDGTRLSIL.

The table lists this clone with a few counts. The V and J genes are TRBV10-3 and TRBJ2-1, with D perhaps matching TRBD2 (6 bases). Trimming shortened V by 8 bases and J by 14 bases, and 19 bases separated the two germline ends. This CDR3 region has 12 residues. Germline V gives CDR1 ENHRY, CDR2 SYGVKD. As DNA, the CDR3 is TGTGCCATCGCCCCCCCAGGAGGGTTGAAGTTCTTC. Its translation is CAIAPPGGLKFF.

V gene TRBV6-5 combines with J gene TRBJ1-2; unclear D gene. This CDR3 contains 15 residues. The V gene lost 6 bases and the J gene lost 2 bases, with 16 bases spanning the gap. Germline loops: CDR1 MNHEY, CDR2 SVGAGI. The CDR3: CASSNGLGKNYGYTF. CDR3 DNA: TGTGCCAGCAGCAACGGGCTGGGGAAGAACTATGGCTACACCTTC.